These T cell receptor beta chains were read from a single sample in a study of T cell repertoires in cytomegalovirus infection. MiXCR, run by TCRdb on the reads, gives a single entry per CDR3 protein. Here the sample spans about 440,000 distinct CDR3 sequences, 25% to 40% being singletons. Specimen: PBMCs. The receptor source for this set is a human donor in good health (CMV status not recorded). Some clones in this sample may be carry-over from other donors' samples. CDR3s include the opening cysteine and the closing phenylalanine or tryptophan. A D gene is named only where the DNA matches it firmly. A clone size is listed for some rows: how often the clone was seen (once, few, many), or a class if it is expanded.

abundance	v_gene	j_gene	d_gene	CDR3nt	CDR3aa
-	TRBV5-6	TRBJ2-1	-	TGTGCCAGCCGGTTGAGGGGGATATACAATGAGCAGTTCTTC	CASRLRGIYNEQFF
few	TRBV14	TRBJ2-1	-	TGTGCCAGCAGCCTTAGAGCTGAGCAGTTCTTC	CASSLRAEQFF
few	TRBV27	TRBJ2-5	-	TGTGCCAGCAGTTCCTGGTCGGGGGAGACCCAGTACTTC	CASSSWSGETQYF
-	TRBV4-1	TRBJ2-3	-	TGCGCCAGCAGCCAAGGGGGGGCTGCAAGGGGAGATACGCAGTATTTT	CASSQGGAARGDTQYF
-	TRBV20-1	TRBJ1-2	-	TGCAGTGCTAGAAACACAGTAGCTATGAACTATGGCTACACCTTC	CSARNTVAMNYGYTF
-	TRBV10-3	TRBJ2-7	-	TGTGCCGGAGCCGAAGGGGGGCTACCTTACGAGCAGTACTTC	CAGAEGGLPYEQYF
-	TRBV7-9	TRBJ1-4	-	TGTGCCAGCAGCTCCCGAGAGGGCGTACTCGAAAAACTGTTTTTT	CASSSREGVLEKLFF
-	TRBV6-6	TRBJ1-6	-	TGTGCCAGCGTGACAGCCAATAATTCACCCCTCCACTTT	CASVTANNSPLHF
-	TRBV12-3/TRBV12-4	TRBJ2-3	-	TGTGCCAGCAGCTACAGAGCAAACACAGATACGCAGTATTTT	CASSYRANTDTQYF
once	TRBV20-1	TRBJ1-1	TRBD1	TGCAGTGCCGTGGGGACAGTCCTGAACACTGAAGCTTTCTTT	CSAVGTVLNTEAFF
-	TRBV11-1	TRBJ2-5	-	TGTGCCAGCAGCATTAACAGGGGACTCCAAGAGACCCAGTACTTC	CASSINRGLQETQYF
-	TRBV20-1	TRBJ2-5	-	TGCAGTGCTAGAGCGGGGAATGTCGAGACCCAGTACTTC	CSARAGNVETQYF
many	TRBV7-2	TRBJ1-6	-	TGTGCCAGCAGCCTACAGGATAATTCACCCCTCCACTTT	CASSLQDNSPLHF
-	TRBV5-1	TRBJ2-2	-	TGCGCCAGCAGCTTGGTTCCGGGGGTAGGAACCGGGGAGCTGTTTTTT	CASSLVPGVGTGELFF
-	TRBV29-1	TRBJ2-1	TRBD1	TGCAGCGTTGAGGGGGACCAGGGGGTTTACAATGAGCAGTTCTTC	CSVEGDQGVYNEQFF
-	TRBV28	TRBJ1-4	-	TGTGCCAGCAGTTGGCCGGGGGAAGAAAAACTGTTTTTT	CASSWPGEEKLFF
few	TRBV18	TRBJ1-1	-	TGTGCCAGCTCACCCCTAGGGGGGAGCAGGTCTGAAGCTTTCTTT	CASSPLGGSRSEAFF
-	TRBV9	TRBJ1-4	TRBD1	TGTGCCAGCAGCTCAGGGGGCCAAGAAAAACTGTTTTTT	CASSSGGQEKLFF
many	TRBV7-8	TRBJ1-5	TRBD1	TGTGCCAGCAGCTTAGACTGGGACAGGGTCCAAGCAGGGGCCCAGCATTTT	CASSLDWDRVQAGAQHF
-	TRBV6-6	TRBJ2-1	-	TGTGCCATCAGCAGGGGGGAGGAAGCCTACAATGAGCAGTTCTTC	CAISRGEEAYNEQFF
-	TRBV5-4	TRBJ1-1	-	TGTGCCAGCAGCTTGGGGGTTTTGGGGTCTTCGGCAAACACTGAAGCTTTCTTT	CASSLGVLGSSANTEAFF
-	TRBV28	TRBJ1-2	-	TGTGCCAGCACCTCCGGGTCTAACTATGGCTACACCTTC	CASTSGSNYGYTF
many	TRBV7-2	TRBJ2-2	-	TGTGCCAGCAGCTTAGCTTGGCAGAGGAACACCGGGGAGCTGTTTTTT	CASSLAWQRNTGELFF
many	TRBV25-1	TRBJ1-4	TRBD1	TGTGCCAGCAGTCACGGGACAGGCGGAAAACTGTTTTTT	CASSHGTGGKLFF
-	TRBV12-3/TRBV12-4	TRBJ1-1	TRBD1	TGTGCCAGCAGTTACAGGGGGCGTACTGAAGCTTTCTTT	CASSYRGRTEAFF
-	TRBV4-3	TRBJ2-2	-	TGCGCCAGCAGCCAAGAGGACGGAGCGGGCAAGCCCGACACCGGGGAGCTGCTTTTT	CASSQEDGAGKPDTGELLF